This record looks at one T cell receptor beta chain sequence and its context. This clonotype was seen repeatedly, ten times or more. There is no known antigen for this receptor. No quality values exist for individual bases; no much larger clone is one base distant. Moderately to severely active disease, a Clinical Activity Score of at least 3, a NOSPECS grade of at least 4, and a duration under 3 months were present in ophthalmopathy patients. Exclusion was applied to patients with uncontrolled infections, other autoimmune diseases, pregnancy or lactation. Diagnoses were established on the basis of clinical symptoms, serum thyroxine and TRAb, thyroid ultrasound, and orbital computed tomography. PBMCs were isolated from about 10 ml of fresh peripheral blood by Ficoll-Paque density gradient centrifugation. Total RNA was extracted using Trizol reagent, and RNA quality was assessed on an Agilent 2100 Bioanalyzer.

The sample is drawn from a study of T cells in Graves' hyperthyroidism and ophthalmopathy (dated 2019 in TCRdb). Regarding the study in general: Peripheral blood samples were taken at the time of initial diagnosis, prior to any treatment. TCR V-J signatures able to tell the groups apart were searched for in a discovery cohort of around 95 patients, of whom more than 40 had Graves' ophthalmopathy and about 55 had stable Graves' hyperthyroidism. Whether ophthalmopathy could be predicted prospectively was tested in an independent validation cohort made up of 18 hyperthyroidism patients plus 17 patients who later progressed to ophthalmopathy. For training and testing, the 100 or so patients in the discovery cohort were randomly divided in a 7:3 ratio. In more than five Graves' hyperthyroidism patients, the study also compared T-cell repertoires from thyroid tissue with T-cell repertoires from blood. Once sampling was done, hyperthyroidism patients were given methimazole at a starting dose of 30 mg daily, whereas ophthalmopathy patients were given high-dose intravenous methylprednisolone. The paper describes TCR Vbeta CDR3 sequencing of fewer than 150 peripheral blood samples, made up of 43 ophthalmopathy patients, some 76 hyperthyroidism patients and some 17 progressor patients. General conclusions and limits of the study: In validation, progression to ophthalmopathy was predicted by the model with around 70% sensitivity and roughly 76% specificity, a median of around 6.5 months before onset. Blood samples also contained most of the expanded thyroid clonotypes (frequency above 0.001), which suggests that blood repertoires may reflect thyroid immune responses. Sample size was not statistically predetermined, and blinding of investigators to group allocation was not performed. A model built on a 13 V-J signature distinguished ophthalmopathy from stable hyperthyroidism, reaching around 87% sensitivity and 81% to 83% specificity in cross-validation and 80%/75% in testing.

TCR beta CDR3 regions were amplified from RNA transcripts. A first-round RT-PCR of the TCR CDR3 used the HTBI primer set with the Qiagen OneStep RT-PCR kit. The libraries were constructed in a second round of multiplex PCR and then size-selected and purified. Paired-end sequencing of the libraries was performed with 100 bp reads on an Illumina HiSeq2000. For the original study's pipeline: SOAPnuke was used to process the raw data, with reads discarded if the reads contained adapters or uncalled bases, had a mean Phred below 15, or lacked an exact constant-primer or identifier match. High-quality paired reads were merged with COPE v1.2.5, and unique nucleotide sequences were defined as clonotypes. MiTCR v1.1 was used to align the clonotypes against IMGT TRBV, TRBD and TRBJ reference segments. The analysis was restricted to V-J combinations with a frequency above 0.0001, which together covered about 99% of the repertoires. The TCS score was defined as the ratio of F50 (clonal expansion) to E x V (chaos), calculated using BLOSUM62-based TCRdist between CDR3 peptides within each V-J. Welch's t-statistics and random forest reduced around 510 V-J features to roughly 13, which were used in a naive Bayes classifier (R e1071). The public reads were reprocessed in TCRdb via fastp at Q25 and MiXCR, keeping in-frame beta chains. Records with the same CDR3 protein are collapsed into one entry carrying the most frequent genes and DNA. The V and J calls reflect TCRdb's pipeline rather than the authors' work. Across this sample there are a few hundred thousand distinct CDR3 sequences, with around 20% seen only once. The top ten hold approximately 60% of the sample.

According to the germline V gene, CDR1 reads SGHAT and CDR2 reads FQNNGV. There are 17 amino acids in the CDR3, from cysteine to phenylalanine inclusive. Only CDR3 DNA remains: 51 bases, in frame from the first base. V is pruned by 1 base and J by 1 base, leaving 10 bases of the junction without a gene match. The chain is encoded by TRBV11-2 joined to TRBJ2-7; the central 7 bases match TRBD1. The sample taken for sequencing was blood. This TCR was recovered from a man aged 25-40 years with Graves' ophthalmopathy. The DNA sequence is TGTGCCAGCAGCTTAGGAAGACAGGGCCTGCTTTCCTACGAGCAGTACTTC. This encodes CASSLGRQGLLSYEQYF.